This T cell receptor (beta chain) was found in a study of T-cell reconstitution after alpha-beta-depleted transplantation in children. Study-level results: Fresh T-cell production supplied most of the T-cell counts and diversity seen one year after transplant.

Unique molecular identifiers were incorporated into the prepared TCRbeta library. TCRdb re-called the PCR reads through MiXCR, storing one row per CDR3 protein. The data show hundreds of thousands of distinct CDR3 sequences, around 15% seen once. V shed 11 bases and J 3 bases; nucleotides not matched to a gene: 8. The CDR3 contains 13 residues. Germline V lookup: CDR1 MNHNS, CDR2 SASEGT. This clonotype was recorded only once. Its antigen remains unidentified. This chain uses TRBV6-1 with TRBJ2-3; 7 bases are a match to TRBD2. The TCR was taken from a boy younger than two who had a stem cell transplant for Wiskott-Aldrich syndrome, so the T cells may come from the graft donor. The input for sequencing was PBMCs, mostly from graft donor cells, taken 360 days after TCRalphabeta/CD19-depleted stem cell transplant. CDR3 sequence: CAAGLLATDTQYF. The DNA for the CDR3 is TGTGCCGCGGGCCTACTAGCGACAGATACGCAGTATTTT.